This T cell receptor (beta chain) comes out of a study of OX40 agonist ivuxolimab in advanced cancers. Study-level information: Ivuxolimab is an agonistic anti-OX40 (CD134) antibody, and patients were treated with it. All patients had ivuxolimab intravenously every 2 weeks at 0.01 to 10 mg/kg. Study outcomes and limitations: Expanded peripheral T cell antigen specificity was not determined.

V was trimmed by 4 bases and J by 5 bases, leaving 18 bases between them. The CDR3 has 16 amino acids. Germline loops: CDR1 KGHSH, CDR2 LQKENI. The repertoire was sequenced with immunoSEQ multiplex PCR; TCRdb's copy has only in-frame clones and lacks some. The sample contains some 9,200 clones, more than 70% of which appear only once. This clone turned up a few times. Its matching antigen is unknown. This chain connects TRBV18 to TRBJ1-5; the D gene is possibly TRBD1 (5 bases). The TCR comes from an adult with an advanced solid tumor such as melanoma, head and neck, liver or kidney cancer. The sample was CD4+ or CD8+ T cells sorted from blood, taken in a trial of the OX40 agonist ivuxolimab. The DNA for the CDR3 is TGTGCCAGCTCACAGGGGAGAGGGTCGAACGATCAGCCCCAGCATTTT. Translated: CASSQGRGSNDQPQHF. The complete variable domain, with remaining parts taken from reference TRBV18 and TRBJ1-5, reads NAGVMQNPRHLVRRRGQEARLRCSPMKGHSHVYWYRQLPEEGLKFMVYLQKENIIDESGMPKERFSAEFPKEGPSILRIQQVVRGDSAAYFCASSQGRGSNDQPQHFGDGTRLSIL.